These 4 T cell receptor beta chains originate from one sample sequenced in a study of cytomegalovirus exposure and HLA in healthy donors. It was with 60 Vbeta and 13 Jbeta primers that the PCR ran. Clones were sequenced by immunoSEQ multiplex PCR, and TCRdb holds only the in-frame ones, with some missing. Seen here are some 150,000 clones, roughly four fifths observed once, and the top ten hold 1.8%. The sequencing input was PBMCs. Receptors were obtained from a female donor in good health and CMV-seropositive.

The chain uses TRBV7-9 and TRBJ1-2, with D perhaps TRBD1 (6 bases). The germline V and J ends were trimmed by 8 bases and 8 bases, with 15 bases remaining between them. This CDR3 has 12 residues. Germline values: CDR1 SEHNR, CDR2 FQNEAQ (reference sequence). The CDR3 nucleotides read TGTGCCAGCGGGGGGGCAGAGGAAGGCTACACCTTC. Amino acid sequence: CASGGAEEGYTF.

The chain recombines TRBV7-7 with TRBJ2-1, with 8 bases lining up with TRBD1. CDR3 size: 15 residues. The V and J ends lost 5 bases and 5 bases, in that order; junction bases with no gene match: 8. Germline V gene lookup returns CDR1 SSHAT and CDR2 FNYEAQ (reference sequence). The CDR3 loop reads CASSLGQDFHNEQFF. CDR3 in DNA: TGTGCCAGCAGCCTGGGACAGGATTTCCACAATGAGCAGTTCTTC.

This clone has only a few counts. The V and J genes are TRBV29-1 and TRBJ2-1; 11 nucleotides match TRBD2. Germline V gene data show CDR1 as SQVTM and CDR2 as ANQGSEA. V was pared by 6 bases and J by 7 bases, with 11 bases of the junction left unmatched. The CDR3 has 15 amino acids. The CDR3 spells CSVRNGASGRNEQFF. The CDR3 DNA follows: TGCAGCGTCCGAAACGGTGCTAGCGGGAGGAATGAGCAGTTCTTC.

J is TRBJ1-2 and V is TRBV19; D remains unclear. Germline values: CDR1 LNHDA, CDR2 SQIVND (reference sequence). The ends were cut back, 6 bases at V and 4 bases at J, with 15 bases in the middle. The CDR3 contains 14 residues. The CDR3 sequence: CASRYSGVSYGYTF. In nucleotides, the CDR3 is TGTGCCAGTAGATATTCGGGAGTTTCCTATGGCTACACCTTC.